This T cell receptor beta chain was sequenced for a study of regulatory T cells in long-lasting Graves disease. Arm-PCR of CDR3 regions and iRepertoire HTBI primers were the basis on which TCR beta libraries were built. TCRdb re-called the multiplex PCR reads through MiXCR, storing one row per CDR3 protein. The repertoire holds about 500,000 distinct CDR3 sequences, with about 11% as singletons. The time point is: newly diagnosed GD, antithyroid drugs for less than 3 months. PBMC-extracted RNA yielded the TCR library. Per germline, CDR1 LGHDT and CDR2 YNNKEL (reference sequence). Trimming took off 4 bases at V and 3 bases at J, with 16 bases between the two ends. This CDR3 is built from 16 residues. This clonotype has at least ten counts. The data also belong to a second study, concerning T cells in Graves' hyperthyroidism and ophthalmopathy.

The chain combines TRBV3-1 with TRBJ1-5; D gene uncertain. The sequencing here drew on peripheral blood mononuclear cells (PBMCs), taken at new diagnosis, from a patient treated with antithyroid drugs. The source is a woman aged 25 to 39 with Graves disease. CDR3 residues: CASSPSSWGNNQPQHF. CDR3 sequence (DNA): TGTGCCAGCAGCCCCTCCTCGTGGGGTAACAATCAGCCCCAGCATTTT. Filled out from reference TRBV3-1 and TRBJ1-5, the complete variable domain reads DTAVSQTPKYLVTQMGNDKSIKCEQNLGHDTMYWYKQDSKKFLKIMFSYNNKELIINETVPNRFSPKSPDKAHLNLHINSLELGDSAVYFCASSPSSWGNNQPQHFGDGTRLSIL.